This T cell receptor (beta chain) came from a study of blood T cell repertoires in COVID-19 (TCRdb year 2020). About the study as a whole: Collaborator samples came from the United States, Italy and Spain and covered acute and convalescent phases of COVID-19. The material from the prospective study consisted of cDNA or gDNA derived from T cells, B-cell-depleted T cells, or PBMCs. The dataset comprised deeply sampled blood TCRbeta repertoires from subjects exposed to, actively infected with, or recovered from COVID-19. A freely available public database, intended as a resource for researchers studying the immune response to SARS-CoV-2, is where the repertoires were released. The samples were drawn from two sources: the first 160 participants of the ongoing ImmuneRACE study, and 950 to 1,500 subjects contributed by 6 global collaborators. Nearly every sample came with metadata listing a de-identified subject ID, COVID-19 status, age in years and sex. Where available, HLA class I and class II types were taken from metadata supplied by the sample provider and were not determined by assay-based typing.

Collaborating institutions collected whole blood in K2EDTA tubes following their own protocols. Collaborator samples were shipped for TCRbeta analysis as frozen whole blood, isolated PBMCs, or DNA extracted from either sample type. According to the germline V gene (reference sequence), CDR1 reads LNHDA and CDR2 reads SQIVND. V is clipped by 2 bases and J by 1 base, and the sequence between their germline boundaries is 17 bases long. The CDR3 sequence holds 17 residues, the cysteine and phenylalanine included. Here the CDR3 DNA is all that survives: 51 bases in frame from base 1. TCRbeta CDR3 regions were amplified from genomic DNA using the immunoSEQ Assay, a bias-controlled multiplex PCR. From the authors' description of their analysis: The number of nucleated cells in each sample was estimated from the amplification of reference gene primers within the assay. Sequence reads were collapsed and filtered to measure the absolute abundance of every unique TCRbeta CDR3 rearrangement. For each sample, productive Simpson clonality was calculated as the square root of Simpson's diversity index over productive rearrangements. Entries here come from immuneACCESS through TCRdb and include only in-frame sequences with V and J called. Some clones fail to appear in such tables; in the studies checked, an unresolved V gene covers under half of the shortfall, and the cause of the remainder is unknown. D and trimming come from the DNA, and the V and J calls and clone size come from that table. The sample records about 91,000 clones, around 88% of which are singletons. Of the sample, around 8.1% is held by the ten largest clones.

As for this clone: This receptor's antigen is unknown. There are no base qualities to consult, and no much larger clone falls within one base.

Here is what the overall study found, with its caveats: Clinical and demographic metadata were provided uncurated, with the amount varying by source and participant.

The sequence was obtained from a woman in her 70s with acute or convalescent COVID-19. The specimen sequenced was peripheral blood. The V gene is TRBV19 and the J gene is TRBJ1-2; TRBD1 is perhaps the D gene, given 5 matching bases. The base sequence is TGTGCCAGTAGTATAAGAAAGCAGGGAGGCAATAACTATGGCTACACCTTC. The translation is CASSIRKQGGNNYGYTF.